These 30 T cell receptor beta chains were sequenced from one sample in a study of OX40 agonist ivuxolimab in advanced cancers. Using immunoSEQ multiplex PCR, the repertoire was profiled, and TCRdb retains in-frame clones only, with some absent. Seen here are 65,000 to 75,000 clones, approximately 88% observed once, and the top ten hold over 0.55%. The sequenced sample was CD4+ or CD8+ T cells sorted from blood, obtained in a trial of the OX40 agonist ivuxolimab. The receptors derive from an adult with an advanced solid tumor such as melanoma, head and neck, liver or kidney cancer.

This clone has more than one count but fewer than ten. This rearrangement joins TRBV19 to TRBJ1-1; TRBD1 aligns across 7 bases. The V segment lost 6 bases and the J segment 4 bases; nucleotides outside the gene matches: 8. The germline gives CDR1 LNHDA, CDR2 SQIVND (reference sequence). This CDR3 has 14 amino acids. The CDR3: CASRDHQGGTEAFF. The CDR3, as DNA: TGTGCCAGTAGAGATCACCAGGGGGGCACTGAAGCTTTCTTT.

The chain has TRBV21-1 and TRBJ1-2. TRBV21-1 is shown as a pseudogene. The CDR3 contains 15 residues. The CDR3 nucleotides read TGTGCCAGCAGCAAAGGTGGCCTCGGGAACTATGGCTACACCTTC. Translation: CASSKGGLGNYGYTF.

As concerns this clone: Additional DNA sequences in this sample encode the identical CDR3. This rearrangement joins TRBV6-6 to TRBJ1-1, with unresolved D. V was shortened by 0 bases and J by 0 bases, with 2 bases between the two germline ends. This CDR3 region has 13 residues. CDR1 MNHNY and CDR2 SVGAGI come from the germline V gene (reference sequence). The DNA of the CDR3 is TGTGCCAGCAGTTACTCGGTGAACACTGAAGCTTTCTTT. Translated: CASSYSVNTEAFF.

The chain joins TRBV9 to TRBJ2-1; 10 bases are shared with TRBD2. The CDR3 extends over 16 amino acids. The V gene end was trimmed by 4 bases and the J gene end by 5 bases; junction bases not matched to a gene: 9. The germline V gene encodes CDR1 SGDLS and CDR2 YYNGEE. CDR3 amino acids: CASSPSPSGGHNEQFF. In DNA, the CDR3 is TGTGCCAGCAGCCCCTCCCCTAGCGGGGGCCACAATGAGCAGTTCTTC. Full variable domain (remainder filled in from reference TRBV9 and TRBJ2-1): DSGVTQTPKHLITATGQRVTLRCSPRSGDLSVYWYQQSLDQGLQFLIQYYNGEERAKGNILERFSAQQFPDLHSELNLSSLELGDSALYFCASSPSPSGGHNEQFFGPGTRLTVL.

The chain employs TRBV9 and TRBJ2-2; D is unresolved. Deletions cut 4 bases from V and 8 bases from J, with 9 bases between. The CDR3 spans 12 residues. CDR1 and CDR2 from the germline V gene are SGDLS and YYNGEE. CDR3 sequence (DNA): TGTGCCAGCAGCCCTGGGTGGGGGGAGCTGTTTTTT. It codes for CASSPGWGELFF. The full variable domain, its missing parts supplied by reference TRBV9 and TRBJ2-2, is DSGVTQTPKHLITATGQRVTLRCSPRSGDLSVYWYQQSLDQGLQFLIQYYNGEERAKGNILERFSAQQFPDLHSELNLSSLELGDSALYFCASSPGWGELFFGEGSRLTVL.

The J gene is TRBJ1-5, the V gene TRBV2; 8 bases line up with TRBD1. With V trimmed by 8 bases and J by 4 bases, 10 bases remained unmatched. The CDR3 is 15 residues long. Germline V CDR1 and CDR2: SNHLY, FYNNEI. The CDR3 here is CASGRGTGTNQPQHF. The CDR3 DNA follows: TGTGCCAGCGGGAGAGGGACAGGAACAAATCAGCCCCAGCATTTT.

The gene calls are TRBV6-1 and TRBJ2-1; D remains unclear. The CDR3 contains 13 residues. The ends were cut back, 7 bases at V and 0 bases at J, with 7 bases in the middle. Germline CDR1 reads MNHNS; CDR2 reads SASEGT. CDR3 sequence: CASMHPSYNEQFF. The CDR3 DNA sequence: TGTGCCAGCATGCATCCCTCCTACAATGAGCAGTTCTTC.

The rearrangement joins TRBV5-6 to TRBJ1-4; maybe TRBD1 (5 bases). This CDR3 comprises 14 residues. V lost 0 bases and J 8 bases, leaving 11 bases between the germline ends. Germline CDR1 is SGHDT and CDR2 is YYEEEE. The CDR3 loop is CASSLASWGEKLFF. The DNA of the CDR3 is TGTGCCAGCAGCTTGGCCTCGTGGGGGGAAAAACTGTTTTTT.

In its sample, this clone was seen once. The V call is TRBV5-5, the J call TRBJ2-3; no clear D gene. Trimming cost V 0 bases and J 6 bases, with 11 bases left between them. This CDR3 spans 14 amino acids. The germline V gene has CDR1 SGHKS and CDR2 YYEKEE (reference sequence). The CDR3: CASSLDPGRDTQYF. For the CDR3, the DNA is TGTGCCAGCAGCTTGGACCCTGGGCGGGATACGCAGTATTTT.

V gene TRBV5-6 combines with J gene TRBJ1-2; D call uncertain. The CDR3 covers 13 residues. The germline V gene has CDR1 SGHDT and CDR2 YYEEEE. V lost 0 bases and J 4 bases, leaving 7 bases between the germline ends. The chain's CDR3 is CASSLELPYGYTF. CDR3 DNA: TGTGCCAGCAGCTTGGAGTTGCCCTATGGCTACACCTTC. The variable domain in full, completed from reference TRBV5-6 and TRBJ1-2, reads DAGVTQSPTHLIKTRGQQVTLRCSPKSGHDTVSWYQQALGQGPQFIFQYYEEEERQRGNFPDRFSGHQFPNYSSELNVNALLLGDSALYLCASSLELPYGYTFGSGTRLTVV.

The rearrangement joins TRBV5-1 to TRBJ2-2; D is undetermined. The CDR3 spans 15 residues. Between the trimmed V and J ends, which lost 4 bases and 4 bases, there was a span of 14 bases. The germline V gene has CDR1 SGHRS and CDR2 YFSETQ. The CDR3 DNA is TGCGCCAGCAGCCCCATTTACACGGGCACCGGGGAGCTGTTTTTT. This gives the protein CASSPIYTGTGELFF.

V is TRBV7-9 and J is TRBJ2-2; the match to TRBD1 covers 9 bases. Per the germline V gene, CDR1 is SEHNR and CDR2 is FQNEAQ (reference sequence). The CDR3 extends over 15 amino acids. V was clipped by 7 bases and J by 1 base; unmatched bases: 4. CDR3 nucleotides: TGTGCCAGCACCTGGGGACAGGGGAACACCGGGGAGCTGTTTTTT. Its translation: CASTWGQGNTGELFF.

Here the CDR3 reads CASSSSGGTDTQYF. CDR3 coding DNA: TGTGCCAGCAGCTCGAGCGGGGGCACAGATACGCAGTATTTT. The gene calls are TRBV13 and TRBJ2-3; 7 positions agree with TRBD2. The CDR3 is 14 residues long. Germline V CDR1 and CDR2: PRHDT, FYEKMQ (reference sequence). J was trimmed by 1 base and V by 4 bases; bases with no gene match: 2.

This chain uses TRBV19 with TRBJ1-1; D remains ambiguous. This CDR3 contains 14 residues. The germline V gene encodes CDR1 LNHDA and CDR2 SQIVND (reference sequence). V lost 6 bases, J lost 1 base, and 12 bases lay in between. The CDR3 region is CASSRDERNTEAFF. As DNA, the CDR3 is TGTGCCAGTAGCCGCGATGAACGGAACACTGAAGCTTTCTTT.

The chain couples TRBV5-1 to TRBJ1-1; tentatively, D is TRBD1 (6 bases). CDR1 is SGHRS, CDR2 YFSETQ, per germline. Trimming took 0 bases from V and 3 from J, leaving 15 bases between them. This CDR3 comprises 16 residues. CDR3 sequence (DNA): TGCGCCAGCAGCTTGGTTACAGGGACGATCGACACTGAAGCTTTCTTT. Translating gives CASSLVTGTIDTEAFF.

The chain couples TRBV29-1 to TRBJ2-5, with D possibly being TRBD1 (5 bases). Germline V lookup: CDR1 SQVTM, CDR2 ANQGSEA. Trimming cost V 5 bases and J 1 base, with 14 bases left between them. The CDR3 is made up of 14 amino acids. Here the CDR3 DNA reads TGCAGCGTTTTGGACATAATAATCCAAGAGACCCAGTACTTC. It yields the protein CSVLDIIIQETQYF.

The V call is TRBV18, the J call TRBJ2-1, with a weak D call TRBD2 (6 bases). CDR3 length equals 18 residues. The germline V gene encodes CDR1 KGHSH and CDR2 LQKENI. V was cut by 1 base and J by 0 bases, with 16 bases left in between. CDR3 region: CASSPRTKTGVSYNEQFF. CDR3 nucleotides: TGTGCCAGCTCACCACGGACGAAGACGGGGGTCTCCTACAATGAGCAGTTCTTC.

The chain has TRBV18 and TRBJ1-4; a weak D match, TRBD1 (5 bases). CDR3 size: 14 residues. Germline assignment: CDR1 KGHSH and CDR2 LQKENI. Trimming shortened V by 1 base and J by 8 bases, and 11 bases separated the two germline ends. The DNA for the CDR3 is TGTGCCAGCTCACCACGGGGGAGGGACGAAAAACTGTTTTTT. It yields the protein CASSPRGRDEKLFF.

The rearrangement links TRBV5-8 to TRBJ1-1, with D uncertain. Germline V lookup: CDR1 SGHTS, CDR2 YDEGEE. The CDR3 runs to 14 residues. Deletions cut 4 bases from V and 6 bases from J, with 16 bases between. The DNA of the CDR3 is TGTGCCAGCAGCCAGCAACCGGGATCCCCTGAAGCTTTCTTT. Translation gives CASSQQPGSPEAFF. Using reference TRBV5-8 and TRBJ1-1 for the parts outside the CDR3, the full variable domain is EAGVTQSPTHLIKTRGQQATLRCSPISGHTSVYWYQQALGLGLQFLLWYDEGEERNRGNFPPRFSGRQFPNYSSELNVNALELEDSALYLCASSQQPGSPEAFFGQGTRLTVV.

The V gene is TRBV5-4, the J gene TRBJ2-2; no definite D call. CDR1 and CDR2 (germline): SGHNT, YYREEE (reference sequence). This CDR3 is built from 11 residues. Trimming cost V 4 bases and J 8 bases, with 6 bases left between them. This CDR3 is CASSLRGELFF. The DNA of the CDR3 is TGTGCCAGCAGCCTTCGGGGGGAGCTGTTTTTT.

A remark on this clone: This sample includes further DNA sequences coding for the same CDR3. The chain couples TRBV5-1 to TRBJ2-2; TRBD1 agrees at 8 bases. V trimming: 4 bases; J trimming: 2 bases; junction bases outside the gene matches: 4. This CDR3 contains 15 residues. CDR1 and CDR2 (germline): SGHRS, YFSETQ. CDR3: CASSAGQGNTGELFF. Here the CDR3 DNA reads TGCGCCAGCAGCGCCGGACAGGGAAACACCGGGGAGCTGTTTTTT.

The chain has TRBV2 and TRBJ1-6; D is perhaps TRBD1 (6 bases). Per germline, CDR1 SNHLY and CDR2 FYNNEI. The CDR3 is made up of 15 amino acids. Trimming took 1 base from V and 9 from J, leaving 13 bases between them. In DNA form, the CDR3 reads TGTGCCAGCAGTGAAGGGACAGACGGAGGTTCACCCCTCCACTTT. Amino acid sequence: CASSEGTDGGSPLHF.

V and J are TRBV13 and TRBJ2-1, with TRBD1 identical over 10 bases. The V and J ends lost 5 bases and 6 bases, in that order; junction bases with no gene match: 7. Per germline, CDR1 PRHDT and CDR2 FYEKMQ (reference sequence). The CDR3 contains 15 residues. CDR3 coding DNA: TGTGCCAGCAGCATCCTCGGGACAGGGGTCAATGAGCAGTTCTTC. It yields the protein CASSILGTGVNEQFF.

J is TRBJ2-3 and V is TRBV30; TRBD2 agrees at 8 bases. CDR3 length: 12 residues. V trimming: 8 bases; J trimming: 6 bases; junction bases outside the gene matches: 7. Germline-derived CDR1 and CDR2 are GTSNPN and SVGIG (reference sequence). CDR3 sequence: CARSGGSDTQYF. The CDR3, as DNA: TGTGCCAGAAGCGGGGGAAGCGATACGCAGTATTTT. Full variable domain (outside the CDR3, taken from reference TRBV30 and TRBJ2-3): SQTIHQWPATLVQPVGSPLSLECTVEGTSNPNLYWYRQAAGRGLQLLFYSVGIGQISSEVPQNLSASRPQDRQFILSSKKLLLSDSGFYLCARSGGSDTQYFGPGTRLTVL.

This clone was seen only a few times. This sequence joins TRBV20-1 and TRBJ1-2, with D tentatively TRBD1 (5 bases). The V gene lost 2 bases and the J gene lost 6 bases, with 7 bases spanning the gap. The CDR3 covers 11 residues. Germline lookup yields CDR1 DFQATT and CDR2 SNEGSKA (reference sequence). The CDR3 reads CSARQGDGYTF. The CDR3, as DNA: TGCAGTGCTAGACAGGGTGATGGCTACACCTTC.

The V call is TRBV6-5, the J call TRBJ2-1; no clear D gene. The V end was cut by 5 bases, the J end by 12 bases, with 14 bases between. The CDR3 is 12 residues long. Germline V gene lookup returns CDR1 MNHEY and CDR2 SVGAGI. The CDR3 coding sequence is TGTGCCAGCAGTCCCTCGGGCTCTGGGCAGTTCTTC. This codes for CASSPSGSGQFF.

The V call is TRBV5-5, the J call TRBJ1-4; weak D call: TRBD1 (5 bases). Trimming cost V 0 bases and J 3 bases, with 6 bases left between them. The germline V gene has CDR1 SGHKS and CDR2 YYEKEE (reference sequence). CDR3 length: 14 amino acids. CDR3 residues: CASSLGGANEKLFF. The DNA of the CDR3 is TGTGCCAGCAGCTTGGGAGGGGCTAATGAAAAACTGTTTTTT.

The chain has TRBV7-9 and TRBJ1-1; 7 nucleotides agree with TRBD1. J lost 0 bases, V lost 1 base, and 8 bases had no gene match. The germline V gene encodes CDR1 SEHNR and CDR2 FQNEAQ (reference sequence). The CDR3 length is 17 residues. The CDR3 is CASSLGQGVGLNTEAFF. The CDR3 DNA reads TGTGCCAGCAGCTTAGGACAGGGTGTCGGGTTGAACACTGAAGCTTTCTTT.

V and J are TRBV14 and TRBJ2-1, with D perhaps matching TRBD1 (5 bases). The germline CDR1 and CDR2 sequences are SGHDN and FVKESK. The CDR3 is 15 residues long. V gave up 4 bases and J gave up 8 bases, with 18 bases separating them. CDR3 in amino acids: CASSLTRVGYHEQFF. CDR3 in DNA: TGTGCCAGCAGCCTCACCAGGGTGGGATACCATGAGCAGTTCTTC.

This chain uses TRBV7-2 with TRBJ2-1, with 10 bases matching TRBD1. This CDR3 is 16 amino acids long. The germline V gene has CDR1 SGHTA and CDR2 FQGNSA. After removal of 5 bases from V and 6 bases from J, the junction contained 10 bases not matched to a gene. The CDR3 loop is CASSEPGQGSVNEQFF. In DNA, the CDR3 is TGTGCCAGCAGCGAACCGGGACAGGGGTCGGTCAATGAGCAGTTCTTC.